The clone carrying this T cell receptor (beta chain) was counted only a few times. What it binds is not known. This CDR3 spans 15 amino acids. Germline CDR1 SNHLY, CDR2 FYNNEI. V lost 6 bases, J lost 0 bases, and 2 bases stayed unmatched. The data derive from a study of CD8 T cells in ankylosing spondylitis. Study-wide points: Blood from ankylosing spondylitis patients appeared to carry a characteristic roughly 8-variant TCR beta motif.

TCRdb reprocessed the 5' RACE reads with MiXCR, giving one entry per CDR3 protein. Counted here are 670,000 or so distinct CDR3 sequences, 15% to 20% occurring once; the ten biggest clones make up over 15%. This chain links TRBV2 with TRBJ2-3; 11 bases agree with TRBD2. The sequence came from a male donor with ankylosing spondylitis. Sequencing was done on a sample of blood, either unsorted or a sorted T cell fraction (not recorded which). This CDR3 is CASRGLAASTDTQYF. The CDR3 DNA reads TGTGCCAGCAGGGGACTAGCGGCTAGCACAGATACGCAGTATTTT.